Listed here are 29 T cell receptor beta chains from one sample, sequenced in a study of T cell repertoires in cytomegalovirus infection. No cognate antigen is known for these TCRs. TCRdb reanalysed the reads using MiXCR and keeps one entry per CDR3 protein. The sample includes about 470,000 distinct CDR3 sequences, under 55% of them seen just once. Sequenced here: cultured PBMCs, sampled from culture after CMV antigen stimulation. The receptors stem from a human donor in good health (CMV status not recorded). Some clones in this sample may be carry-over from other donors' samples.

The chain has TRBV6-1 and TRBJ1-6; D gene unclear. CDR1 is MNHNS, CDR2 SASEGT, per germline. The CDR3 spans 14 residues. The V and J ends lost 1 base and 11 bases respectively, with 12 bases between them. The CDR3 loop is CASSEVFSTAPLHF. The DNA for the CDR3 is TGTGCCAGCAGTGAAGTTTTCAGTACGGCACCCCTCCACTTT.

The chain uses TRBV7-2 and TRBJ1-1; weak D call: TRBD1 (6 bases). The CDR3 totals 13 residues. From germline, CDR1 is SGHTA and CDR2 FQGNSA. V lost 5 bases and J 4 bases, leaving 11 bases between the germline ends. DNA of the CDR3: TGTGCCAGCAGCACAGCAGGGGTCACTGAAGCTTTCTTT. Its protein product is CASSTAGVTEAFF.

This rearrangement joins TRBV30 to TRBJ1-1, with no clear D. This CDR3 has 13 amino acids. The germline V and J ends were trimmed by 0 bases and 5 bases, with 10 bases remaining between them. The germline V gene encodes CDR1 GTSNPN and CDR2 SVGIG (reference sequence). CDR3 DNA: TGTGCCTGGAGTGTCGGCGGGTGGACTGAAGCTTTCTTT. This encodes CAWSVGGWTEAFF.

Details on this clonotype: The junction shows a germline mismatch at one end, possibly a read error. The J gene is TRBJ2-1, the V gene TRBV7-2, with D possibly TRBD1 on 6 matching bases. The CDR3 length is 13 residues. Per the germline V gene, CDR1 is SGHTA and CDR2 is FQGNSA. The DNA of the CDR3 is TGTGCCAGCAGCCCGCAGGGCCAGTTCGGACAGCACTTC. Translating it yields CASSPQGQFGQHF. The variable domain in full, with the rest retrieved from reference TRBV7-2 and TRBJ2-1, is GAGVSQSPSNKVTEKGKDVELRCDPISGHTALYWYRQSLGQGLEFLIYFQGNSAPDKSGLPSDRFSAERTGGSVSTLTIQRTQQEDSAVYLCASSPQGQFGQHFGPGTRLTVL.

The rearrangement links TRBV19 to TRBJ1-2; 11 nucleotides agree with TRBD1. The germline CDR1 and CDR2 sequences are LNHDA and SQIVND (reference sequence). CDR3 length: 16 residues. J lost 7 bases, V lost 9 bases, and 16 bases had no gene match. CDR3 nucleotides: TGTGCCAGCAAACCCGGGACAGGGGGTTCATTTTTTGGCTACACCTTC. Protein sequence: CASKPGTGGSFFGYTF. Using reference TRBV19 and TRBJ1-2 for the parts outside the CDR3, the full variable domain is DGGITQSPKYLFRKEGQNVTLSCEQNLNHDAMYWYRQDPGQGLRLIYYSQIVNDFQKGDIAEGYSVSREKKESFPLTVTSAQKNPTAFYLCASKPGTGGSFFGYTFGSGTRLTVV.

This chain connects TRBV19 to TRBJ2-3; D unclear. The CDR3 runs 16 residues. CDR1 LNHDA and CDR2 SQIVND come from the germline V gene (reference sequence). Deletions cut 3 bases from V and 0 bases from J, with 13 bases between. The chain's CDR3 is CASSMAQQESTDTQYF. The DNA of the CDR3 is TGTGCCAGTAGTATGGCACAGCAAGAAAGCACAGATACGCAGTATTTT.

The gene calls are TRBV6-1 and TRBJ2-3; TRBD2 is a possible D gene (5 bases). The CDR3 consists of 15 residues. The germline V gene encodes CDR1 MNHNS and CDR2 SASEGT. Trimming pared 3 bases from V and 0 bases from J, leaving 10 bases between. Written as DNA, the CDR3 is TGTGCCAGCAGTGATAGCGCCCCTAGCACAGATACGCAGTATTTT. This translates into CASSDSAPSTDTQYF.

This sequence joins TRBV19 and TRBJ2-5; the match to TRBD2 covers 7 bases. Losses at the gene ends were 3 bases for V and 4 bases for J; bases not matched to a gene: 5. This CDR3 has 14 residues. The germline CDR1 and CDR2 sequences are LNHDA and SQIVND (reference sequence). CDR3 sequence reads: CASSMRLAAETQYF. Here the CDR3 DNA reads TGTGCCAGTAGTATGAGACTAGCCGCAGAGACCCAGTACTTC.

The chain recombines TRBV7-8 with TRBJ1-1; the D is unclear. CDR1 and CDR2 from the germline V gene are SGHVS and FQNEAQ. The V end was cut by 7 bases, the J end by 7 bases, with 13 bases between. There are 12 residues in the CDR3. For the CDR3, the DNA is TGTGCCAGCATATCACCAGAGGGTGAAGCTTTCTTT. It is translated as CASISPEGEAFF.

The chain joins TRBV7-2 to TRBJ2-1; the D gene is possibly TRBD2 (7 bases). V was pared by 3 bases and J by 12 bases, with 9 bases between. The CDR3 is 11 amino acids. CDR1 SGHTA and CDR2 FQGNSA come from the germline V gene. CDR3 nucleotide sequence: TGTGCCAGCAGCTTGGGAGGGGGGCAGTTCTTC. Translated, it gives CASSLGGGQFF. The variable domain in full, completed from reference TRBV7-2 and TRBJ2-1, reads GAGVSQSPSNKVTEKGKDVELRCDPISGHTALYWYRQSLGQGLEFLIYFQGNSAPDKSGLPSDRFSAERTGGSVSTLTIQRTQQEDSAVYLCASSLGGGQFFGPGTRLTVL.

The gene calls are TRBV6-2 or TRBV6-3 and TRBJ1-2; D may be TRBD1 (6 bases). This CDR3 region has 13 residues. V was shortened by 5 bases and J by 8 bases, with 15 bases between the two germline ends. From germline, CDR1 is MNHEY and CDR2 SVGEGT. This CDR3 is CASSPRDNQGYTF. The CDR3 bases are TGTGCCAGCAGTCCCCGGGACAACCAAGGCTACACCTTC.

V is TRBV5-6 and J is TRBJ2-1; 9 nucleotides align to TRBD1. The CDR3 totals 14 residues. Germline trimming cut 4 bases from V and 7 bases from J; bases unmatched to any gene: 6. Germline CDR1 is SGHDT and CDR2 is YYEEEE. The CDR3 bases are TGTGCCAGCAGCCCAGGACAGGGGTGGAATGAGCAGTTCTTC. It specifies CASSPGQGWNEQFF.

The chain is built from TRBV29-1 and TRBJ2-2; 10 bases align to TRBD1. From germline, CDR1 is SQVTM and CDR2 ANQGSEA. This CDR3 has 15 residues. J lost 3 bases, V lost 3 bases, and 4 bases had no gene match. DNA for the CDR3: TGCAGCGTTGATCGACAGGGGGCGCACACCGGGGAGCTGTTTTTT. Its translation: CSVDRQGAHTGELFF.

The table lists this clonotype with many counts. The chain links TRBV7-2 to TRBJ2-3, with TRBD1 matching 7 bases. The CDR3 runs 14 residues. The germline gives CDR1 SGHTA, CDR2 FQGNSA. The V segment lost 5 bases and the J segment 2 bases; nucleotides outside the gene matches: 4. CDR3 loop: CASSLGGYTDTQYF. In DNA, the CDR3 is TGTGCCAGCAGCCTAGGGGGCTACACAGATACGCAGTATTTT.

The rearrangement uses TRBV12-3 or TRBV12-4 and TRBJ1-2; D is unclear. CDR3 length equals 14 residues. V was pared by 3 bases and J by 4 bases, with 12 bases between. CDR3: CASSLSGEGYGYTF. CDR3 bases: TGTGCCAGCAGTTTGTCTGGGGAGGGCTATGGCTACACCTTC.

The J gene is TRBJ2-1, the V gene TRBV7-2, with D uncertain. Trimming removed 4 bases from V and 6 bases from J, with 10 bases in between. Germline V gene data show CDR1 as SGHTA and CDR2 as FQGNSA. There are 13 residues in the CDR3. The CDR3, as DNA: TGTGCCAGCAGCTCTGACTGGTTCAATGAGCAGTTCTTC. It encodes CASSSDWFNEQFF.

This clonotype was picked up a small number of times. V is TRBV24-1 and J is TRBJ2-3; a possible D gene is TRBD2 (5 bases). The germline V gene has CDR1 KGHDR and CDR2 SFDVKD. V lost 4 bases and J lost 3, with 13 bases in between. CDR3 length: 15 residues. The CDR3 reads CATSEEGKGTDTQYF. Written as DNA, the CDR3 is TGTGCCACCAGTGAAGAGGGAAAGGGTACAGATACGCAGTATTTT.

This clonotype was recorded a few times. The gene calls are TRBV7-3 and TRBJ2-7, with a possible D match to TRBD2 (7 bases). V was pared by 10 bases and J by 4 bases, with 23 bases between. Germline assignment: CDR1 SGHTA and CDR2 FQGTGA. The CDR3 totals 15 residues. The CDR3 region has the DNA TGTGCCACCACCCCTCAAGGGGGGGGCCTTTACGAGCAGTACTTC. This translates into CATTPQGGGLYEQYF.

The DNA for the CDR3 is TGTGCCAGCAGTAAGGGAAGAGACAATGAGCAGTTCTTC. As protein: CASSKGRDNEQFF. J is TRBJ2-1 and V is TRBV7-8; no reliable D call. V was shortened by 6 bases and J by 5 bases, with 11 bases between the two germline ends. The CDR3 runs 13 residues. The germline V gene encodes CDR1 SGHVS and CDR2 FQNEAQ.

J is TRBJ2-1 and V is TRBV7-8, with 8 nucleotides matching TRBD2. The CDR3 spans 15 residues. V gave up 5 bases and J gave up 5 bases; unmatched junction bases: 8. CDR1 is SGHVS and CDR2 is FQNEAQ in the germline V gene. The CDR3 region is CASSAGGRLDNEQFF. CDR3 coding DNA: TGTGCCAGCAGCGCGGGAGGTCGTCTCGACAATGAGCAGTTCTTC.

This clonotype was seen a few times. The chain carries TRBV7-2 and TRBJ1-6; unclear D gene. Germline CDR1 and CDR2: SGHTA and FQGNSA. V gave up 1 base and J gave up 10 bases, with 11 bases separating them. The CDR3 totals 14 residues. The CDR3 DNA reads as TGTGCCAGCAGCTTAGGTATATCGGGCTCACCCCTCCACTTT. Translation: CASSLGISGSPLHF.

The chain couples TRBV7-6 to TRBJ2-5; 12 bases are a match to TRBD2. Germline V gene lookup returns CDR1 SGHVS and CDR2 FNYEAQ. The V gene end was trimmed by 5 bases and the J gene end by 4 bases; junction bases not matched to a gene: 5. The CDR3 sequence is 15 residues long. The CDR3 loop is CASSRRTSGTETQYF. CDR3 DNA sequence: TGTGCCAGCAGCCGCAGGACTAGCGGGACAGAGACCCAGTACTTC.

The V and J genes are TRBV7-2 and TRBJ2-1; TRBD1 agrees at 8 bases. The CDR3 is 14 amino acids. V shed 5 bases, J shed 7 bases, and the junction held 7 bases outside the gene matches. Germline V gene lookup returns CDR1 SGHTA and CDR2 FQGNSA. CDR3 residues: CASSPRGTGNEQFF. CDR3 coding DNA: TGTGCCAGCAGCCCCCGAGGGACAGGAAATGAGCAGTTCTTC. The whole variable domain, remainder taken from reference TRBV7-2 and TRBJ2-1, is GAGVSQSPSNKVTEKGKDVELRCDPISGHTALYWYRQSLGQGLEFLIYFQGNSAPDKSGLPSDRFSAERTGGSVSTLTIQRTQQEDSAVYLCASSPRGTGNEQFFGPGTRLTVL.

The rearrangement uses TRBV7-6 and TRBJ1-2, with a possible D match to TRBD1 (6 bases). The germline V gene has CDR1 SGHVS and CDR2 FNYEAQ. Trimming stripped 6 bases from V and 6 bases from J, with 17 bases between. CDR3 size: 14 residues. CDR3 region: CASSSQTGGHGYTF. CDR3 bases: TGTGCCAGCAGTTCCCAAACCGGGGGCCATGGCTACACCTTC. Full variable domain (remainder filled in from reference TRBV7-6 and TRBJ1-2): GAGVSQSPRYKVTKRGQDVALRCDPISGHVSLYWYRQALGQGPEFLTYFNYEAQQDKSGLPNDRFSAERPEGSISTLTIQRTEQRDSAMYRCASSSQTGGHGYTFGSGTRLTVV.

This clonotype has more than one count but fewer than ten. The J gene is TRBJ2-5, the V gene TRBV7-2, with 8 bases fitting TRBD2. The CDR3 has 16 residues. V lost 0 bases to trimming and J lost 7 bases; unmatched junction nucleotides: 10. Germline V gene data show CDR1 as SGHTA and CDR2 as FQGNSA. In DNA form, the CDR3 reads TGTGCCAGCAGCTTAGCGGCTGGCCCCCGGGGGGGGACCCAGTACTTC. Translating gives CASSLAAGPRGGTQYF. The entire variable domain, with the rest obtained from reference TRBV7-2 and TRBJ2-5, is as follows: GAGVSQSPSNKVTEKGKDVELRCDPISGHTALYWYRQSLGQGLEFLIYFQGNSAPDKSGLPSDRFSAERTGGSVSTLTIQRTQQEDSAVYLCASSLAAGPRGGTQYFGPGTRLLVL.

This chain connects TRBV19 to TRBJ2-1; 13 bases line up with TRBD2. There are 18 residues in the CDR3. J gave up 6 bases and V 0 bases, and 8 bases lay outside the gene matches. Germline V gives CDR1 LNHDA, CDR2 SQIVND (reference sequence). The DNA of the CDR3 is TGTGCCAGTAGTATAGATTGGTCGGGACTAGCGGGAAGCAATGAGCAGTTCTTC. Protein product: CASSIDWSGLAGSNEQFF.

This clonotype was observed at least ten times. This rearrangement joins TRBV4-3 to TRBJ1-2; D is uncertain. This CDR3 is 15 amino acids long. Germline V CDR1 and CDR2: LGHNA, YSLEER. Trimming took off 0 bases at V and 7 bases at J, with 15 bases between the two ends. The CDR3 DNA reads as TGCGCCAGCAGCCAAGATCCTTCGGGGTTTGGTGGCTACACCTTC. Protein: CASSQDPSGFGGYTF.

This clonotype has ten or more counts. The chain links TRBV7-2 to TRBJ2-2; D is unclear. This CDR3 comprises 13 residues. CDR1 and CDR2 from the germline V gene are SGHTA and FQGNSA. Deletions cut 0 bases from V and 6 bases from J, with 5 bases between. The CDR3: CASSLASSGELFF. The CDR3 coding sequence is TGTGCCAGCAGCTTAGCTAGCTCCGGGGAGCTGTTTTTT.

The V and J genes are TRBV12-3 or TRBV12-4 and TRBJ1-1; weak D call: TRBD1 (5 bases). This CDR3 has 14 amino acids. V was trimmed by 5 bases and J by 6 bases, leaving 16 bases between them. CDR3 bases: TGTGCCAGCAGTATCGGGACCACCGTGGCTGAAGCTTTCTTT. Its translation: CASSIGTTVAEAFF.